A single sample is the source of the 3 T cell receptor beta chains below, sequenced in a study of cytomegalovirus exposure and HLA in healthy donors. Primers for the PCR totalled 60 Vbeta and 13 Jbeta. Libraries were prepared by immunoSEQ multiplex PCR; TCRdb keeps only in-frame clonotypes and omits some of them. The data show about 90,000 clones, roughly 58% seen once. What was sequenced was PBMCs. The receptors were gathered from a woman in her 30s in good health and CMV-seropositive.

The chain employs TRBV6-5 and TRBJ2-1; D is perhaps TRBD1 (6 bases). In germline, CDR1 is MNHEY, CDR2 SVGAGI. The CDR3 consists of 16 residues. V lost 4 bases, J lost 0 bases, and 13 bases lay in between. The chain's CDR3 is CASSWIDRSSYNEQFF. The CDR3, as DNA: TGTGCCAGCAGTTGGATCGACAGGAGCTCCTACAATGAGCAGTTCTTC.

The chain uses TRBV5-5 and TRBJ2-7, with 8 bases fitting TRBD2. The CDR3 extends over 18 amino acids. The germline gives CDR1 SGHKS, CDR2 YYEKEE (reference sequence). V shed 4 bases and J 0 bases; nucleotides not matched to a gene: 15. The CDR3 here is CASSHGAGGLTSSYEQYF. The CDR3 bases are TGTGCCAGCAGCCACGGGGCGGGGGGCCTCACTAGCTCCTACGAGCAGTACTTC. Full variable domain (outside the CDR3, taken from reference TRBV5-5 and TRBJ2-7): DAGVTQSPTHLIKTRGQQVTLRCSPISGHKSVSWYQQVLGQGPQFIFQYYEKEERGRGNFPDRFSARQFPNYSSELNVNALLLGDSALYLCASSHGAGGLTSSYEQYFGPGTRLTVT.

This clone has just a few counts. This chain uses TRBV30 with TRBJ1-1; TRBD1 agrees at 8 bases. The germline V gene has CDR1 GTSNPN and CDR2 SVGIG (reference sequence). The V segment lost 4 bases and the J segment 1 base; nucleotides outside the gene matches: 5. This CDR3 contains 14 residues. The CDR3 region has the DNA TGTGCCTGGATCCCCGGGACAGGGAACACTGAAGCTTTCTTT. This translates into CAWIPGTGNTEAFF.